This T cell receptor beta chain was sequenced for a study of vaccination and CD4 T cells after COVID-19. In the study overall: Convalescent individuals numbered four females and six males, two being Hispanic.

The study sequenced cultured CD4+ T cell DNA using the Oncomine TCR Beta short-read assay. TCRdb reprocessed the PCR reads with MiXCR, giving one entry per CDR3 protein. Of roughly 14,000 distinct CDR3 sequences detected, about 40% appear once; the ten largest clones hold about 20%. The CDR3 length is 19 residues. Germline CDR1 reads SGHNT; CDR2 reads YENEEA. Trimming at V came to 3 bases and at J to 0 bases, leaving 7 bases not matched to a gene. As for treatment: approximately nine-day PBMC culture with coronavirus spike peptide pools or control peptides (ViraFEST assay). IL-2 (10 IU/ml) and peptide pools (about 9 ug/ml) were added to cultures of around 2.1 million PBMCs per well. Comment on this clonotype: Its target is unknown.

The sequenced sample was cultured CD4+ T cells from blood. The clonotype comes from a human donor with COVID-19. The rearrangement links TRBV11-3 to TRBJ2-6; 11 nucleotides align to TRBD1. CDR3: CASSLLAGTGGSGANVLTF. CDR3 nucleotides: TGTGCCAGCAGCTTGCTGGCGGGGACAGGGGGCTCTGGGGCCAACGTCCTGACTTTC.